This TCR beta chain was sequenced in a study of shared clonotypes between healthy human individuals. As for the study in general: Researchers drew samples from two women and a few men aged 18 to 49.

The CDR3 loop spans 14 amino acids. CDR1 is SGHRS, CDR2 YFSETQ, per germline. With V trimmed by 4 bases and J by 2 bases, 3 bases remained unmatched. This table comes from immunoSEQ multiplex PCR, and its TCRdb copy is limited to in-frame clones, with some not included. Among some 2 million clones listed, 85% to 95% were seen once. Naive CD4+ cells were CD45RA-selected; the remaining cells were memory. This clonotype was sampled from a young man in good health. Sequenced: naive CD4+ T cells sorted from blood. Specified subset: CD45RA+ positively selected. This rearrangement joins TRBV5-1 to TRBJ1-3; 7 positions agree with TRBD1. CDR3 sequence (DNA): TGCGCCAGCAGCAACGGACAGGCTGGAAACACCATATATTTT. This translates into CASSNGQAGNTIYF. The complete variable domain, with remaining parts taken from reference TRBV5-1 and TRBJ1-3, reads KAGVTQTPRYLIKTRGQQVTLSCSPISGHRSVSWYQQTPGQGLQFLFEYFSETQRNKGNFPGRFSGRQFSNSRSEMNVSTLELGDSALYLCASSNGQAGNTIYFGEGSWLTVV.